This paragraph covers one TCR beta chain sequence. The specificity of this receptor is unknown. There are no base qualities to consult, and no much larger clone falls within one base. The library came from the immunoSEQ multiplex PCR assay. For the multiplex PCR, a mixture combining 60 forward primers for TCR Vbeta segments and 13 reverse primers for TCR Jbeta segments was used. A multiplex PCR assay on genomic DNA amplified the CDR3 region of rearranged TCR beta genes. On the Illumina HiSeq System, the amplified TCR beta libraries were sequenced as 87-base-pair reads. In the original analysis: A later analysis tallied roughly 80 million unique TCR beta chains across the 650 to 750 repertoires, and some 10 million of those chains were shared by two or more donors. A nearest-neighbor algorithm error-corrected the raw reads and collapsed the reads into unique sequences, merging closely related sequences to remove PCR and sequencing errors. Alignment of CDR3 sequences to IMGT reference sequences was used to assign V, D and J gene segments. For a sequence to be retained, a match of at least six nucleotides to both a V gene segment and a J gene segment was required. Rearrangements were classified as productive when the CDR3 lacked stop codons and remained in frame with V and J, and all other rearrangements were classified as non-productive. Following IMGT convention, CDR3 was defined as the stretch from the second conserved V-encoded cysteine up to the conserved J-encoded phenylalanine. The earlier analysis of about 560 of the donors excluded any sequence lacking an unambiguous match to a single V gene segment. In an earlier analysis of 500 to 750 of the donors, V segments were called functional above 56.7% productive rearrangements and were called segregating when the between-donor standard deviation exceeded 5%. A statistical classification framework was built for diagnosing cytomegalovirus status from the catalog of TCR beta chain sequences. In a later analysis, TCR nucleotide sequences were compared against IMGT/GENE-DB human TR gene sequences so that V and J genes could be assigned. Using the TCRdist pipeline, a later analysis assigned CDR3 sequences along with most-parsimonious VDJ recombination scenarios. In a later analysis, each TCR beta chain was defined by its CDR3 amino acid sequence together with its V-gene family, and reads lacking a unique V-gene family were excluded. As a way to deal with suspected cross-contamination and a sequencing artifact, a later analysis dropped 450 to 700 nucleotide sequences that were highly shared and had low generation probability. In a later analysis, a clonal expansion index for each public chain was calculated from normalized within-repertoire ranks of inferred template counts. In a later analysis, generation probabilities were computed with a VDJ recombination model fitted to out-of-frame rearrangements, and the resulting probabilities were checked against IGoR. In a later analysis, hypergeometric tests were used to score TCR-TCR, TCR-HLA and TCR-CMV co-occurrence, with a repertoire-size bias correction applied to TCR pairs. A later analysis estimated false discovery rates by permuting HLA or CMV assignments 20 times. In a later analysis, co-occurring TCRs were grouped with DBSCAN, and TCRdist sequence similarity was added when clustering was performed within HLA-allele-positive subsets. Co-occurrence clustering excluded repertoires with fewer than 30,000 or more than 120,000 public chains, plus five with anomalous nucleotide sharing. Here the immuneACCESS table is served through TCRdb, limited to in-frame sequences with V and J called. Missing clones are a known gap in these copies; in checked studies unresolved V genes cover under half, and the rest lacks a known reason. V and J calls and clone size come straight from that table; D and trimming were deduced from the DNA. Within this sample are almost 70,000 clones, with approximately 70% of them counted one time only. The ten biggest clones cover 11% to 15% of the sample.

This entry comes from a study of cytomegalovirus exposure and HLA in healthy donors (dated by TCRdb to about 2017). Describing the broader study: An earlier analysis of several hundred of the donors reported roughly 300 Gb of sequence data and around 110 million unique TCR beta sequences obtained from around 170 million T cells. An early release covering about 600 HLA-typed donors comprised 250 to 350 gigabases of sequencing data and around 80 million unique TCR sequences. Of the approximately 400 genotyped donors, about 80% fell in the genetic ancestry cluster associated with self-reported Caucasian donors. The study aimed to test whether cataloging public T cell receptors could reveal signatures of past pathogen exposure. The study used immunosequencing to profile the T cell repertoires of approximately 640 subjects and linked those repertoires to cytomegalovirus serostatus. In addition to the first cohort of 666 subjects, a separate validation cohort of 120 different subjects was used. To predict cytomegalovirus infection status, the study combined high-throughput TCR immunosequencing, statistical association of individual TCRs with disease status, and machine learning. To study patterns of TCR occurrence, a later analysis re-analyzed previously published TCR beta repertoires from just over 650 donors and added high-resolution HLA genotyping. Rather than drawing on any new phenotypic data, the later analysis identified candidate immune exposures from TCR beta sequences and the way those sequences occurred across donors. To decide whether each TCR beta V gene segment behaved as functional or pseudogenic, an earlier analysis of some 600 of the donors relied on high-throughput TCR beta sequencing. Donor age, sex, ethnicity and CMV serostatus were collected together with the repertoire data. In a later genetic analysis, genome-wide SNP genotypes for about 60% of the 666 donors were used, and that subset was treated as a discovery cohort. Every repertoire in the discovery cohort had been generated on one and the same sequencing platform. Class I and class II HLA loci were covered by the typing at four-digit resolution. The number of donors typed differed by locus, with roughly 629-640 for A, B, C, DRB1 and DQB1, around 520 for DQA1, under 610 for DPA1, and about 450 for DPB1. Five DR-DQ haplotypes were treated as single units for association and clustering because of strong linkage in the cohort. On average, about 240,000 unique TCR beta nucleotide sequences were sequenced per donor among about 400 genotyped donors of the cohort, with roughly 18% of those sequences being non-productive. On the study overall, not on this receptor specifically: Correlated functional status among segregating V segments might be attributable to linkage disequilibrium, but an unknown experimental factor could not be ruled out. In a later analysis, the rate of TCR association differed among HLA loci, with DRB1 alleles having the most associated TCRs and HLA-C alleles having the fewest. The only immune exposure information available for the cohort was CMV serostatus. In both the original and validation cohorts, the classifier was reported to diagnose cytomegalovirus status with high specificity and sensitivity. In vitro tests confirmed that a few of the cytomegalovirus-associated TCR beta chains recognize cytomegalovirus antigens. The study gave a list of over 150 TCR beta chains associated with cytomegalovirus. Specific HLA alleles were associated with roughly 16,000 TCR beta sequences at a false discovery rate of 0.05 in a later analysis. V-gene and J-gene trimming of TCR beta chains was associated with a missense DCLRE1C variant in a later genetic analysis, and the association was replicated in an independent cohort. The cohort was sequenced for TCR beta chains only, and without alpha or paired-chain data the features that could be detected were limited. The presence/absence analyses assumed that sequencing depth was roughly uniform across donors, and that assumption may not be true. A later analysis found that HLA-associated TCR beta chains were more clonally expanded and had lower generation probabilities than equally common non-associated chains. It was suggested by the authors that the approach could potentially be generalized to other disease states and immunological phenotypes. Most TCR sequences were observed very rarely across donors, whereas some public TCRs were present in many individuals. About 15 rarely observed V segments, including chromosome 9 orphons, were excluded from the earlier analysis of approximately 500 of the donors because counts were too low. A cluster of highly shared sequence variants was judged likely to be a technical artifact of the sequencing pipeline. Several of the top co-occurrence clusters appeared to be linked to parvovirus B19, influenza, CMV and Epstein-Barr virus, according to a later analysis. Strong co-occurrence of HLA alleles, especially DR and DQ, made assigning TCR associations to individual alleles difficult. In an earlier analysis of approximately 600 of the donors, most TCR beta V segments were observed in productive rearrangements about 90% or about 30% of the time, broadly matching IMGT annotations. Most CMV-associated TCR beta chains appeared to be HLA-restricted in a later analysis, and the HLA associations seemed to be driven largely by CMV exposure. According to a later genetic analysis, donors in an Asian-associated ancestry cluster had fewer N-insertions in productive TCRs than the approximately 630-donor mean. Because HLA typing was missing for some donors at each locus, association tests included only the typed subset. A further reported finding was that TCR beta sequences accurately predicted the HLA-A and HLA-B alleles for most subjects in the first cohort. Some IMGT-functional V segments, including TRBV6-2 and TRBV6-3, could not be told apart with the 87-base-pair reads, so those segments were excluded.

The germline V gene supplies CDR1 LGHNA and CDR2 YSLEER. The CDR3 covers 18 residues, taking in both the cysteine and the phenylalanine. The DNA shown is the 54-base CDR3, in frame from base 1. Trimming removed 0 bases from V and 0 bases from J; the gene matches leave 6 bases unexplained. In total, approximately 690 healthy bone marrow donors made up the cohort. Cohort members were all nominally healthy when sampled, although unrecorded immune exposures were likely present. The donor tested CMV seropositive and was one of the 289 seropositive cohort members. Each donor provided a peripheral blood sample, and peripheral blood mononuclear cells were used for TCR beta sequencing. The Qiagen DNeasy Blood Extraction Kit was used to extract genomic DNA from the blood cell samples.

The source of this sequence is a male donor in good health and CMV-seropositive. Sequenced: PBMCs. The chain is encoded by TRBV4-3 joined to TRBJ2-1; TRBD2 matches 9 bases in the middle. The DNA is as follows: TGCGCCAGCAGCCAAGAAACCCTAGCGGGGCACTCCTACAATGAGCAGTTCTTC. This yields the protein CASSQETLAGHSYNEQFF.